This T cell receptor beta chain derives from a study of blood T cells in healthy people across ages. The CDR3 spans 14 residues. Per germline, CDR1 SGHTA and CDR2 FQGNSA. J was trimmed by 8 bases and V by 5 bases; bases with no gene match: 8. In each sample, at least 6 million PBMCs were isolated. Remarks on this clonotype: The antigen is not known.

Study-level points and caveats: Researchers report that TCR beta diversity correlated strongly with naive T cell percentage.

A second PCR, run for about 7 to 11 cycles, used a sample-barcoded 5' primer plus a J-beta primer mix. A minimum of 3 million CDR3-containing paired-end reads was obtained for each sample. TCRdb ran MiXCR on the 5' RACE reads and lists one entry per CDR3 protein. The profile covers roughly 1.5 million distinct CDR3 sequences, with roughly 43% appearing a single time and approximately 4.1% taken by the ten largest. The source is a woman under 30 in good health. Sequencing used blood. V gene TRBV7-2 combines with J gene TRBJ1-2; 10 bases match TRBD1. This CDR3 is CASSERQGADGYTF. The CDR3 DNA follows: TGTGCCAGCAGCGAACGACAGGGGGCGGACGGCTACACCTTC.